The source of this T cell receptor beta chain is a study of T cell repertoires in cytomegalovirus infection. Germline V gene lookup returns CDR1 SGHVS and CDR2 FNYEAQ. Deletions cut 5 bases from V and 2 bases from J, with 18 bases between. The CDR3 runs 16 residues. TCRdb itself ran the reads through MiXCR, one entry per CDR3 protein. The table has about 740,000 distinct CDR3 sequences, roughly 36% seen once. To note about this clonotype: Its antigen is unidentified.

The sequences come from cultured PBMCs, collected from culture after CMV antigen stimulation. This clonotype was sampled from a human donor in good health (CMV status not recorded). Some clones in this sample may be carry-over from other donors' samples. The gene calls are TRBV7-6 and TRBJ2-5; unclear D gene. The CDR3 region is CASSPSLLNEQETQYF. The CDR3 bases are TGTGCCAGCAGCCCCTCGCTGCTTAATGAACAAGAGACCCAGTACTTC. The complete variable domain, with remaining parts taken from reference TRBV7-6 and TRBJ2-5, reads GAGVSQSPRYKVTKRGQDVALRCDPISGHVSLYWYRQALGQGPEFLTYFNYEAQQDKSGLPNDRFSAERPEGSISTLTIQRTEQRDSAMYRCASSPSLLNEQETQYFGPGTRLLVL.